The clone carrying this T cell receptor beta chain was picked up one time. The data belong to a study of shared clonotypes between healthy human individuals. Generated by immunoSEQ multiplex PCR, the TCRdb table keeps only in-frame clones and is missing some. This table holds 1.5 million to 2.5 million clones, about 95% found once. As defined, naive CD8 cells were CD45RO-negative and positively selected for CCR7, with terminally differentiated effector memory CD45RA+ cells excluded. CDR3 length: 13 residues. Germline-derived CDR1 and CDR2 are MGHDK and SYGVNS. Trimming cost V 1 base and J 7 bases, with 10 bases left between them.

The source is a man aged 18 to 30 in good health. Sequenced sample: naive CD8+ T cells sorted from blood. The V call is TRBV25-1, the J call TRBJ1-2, with D uncertain. The CDR3 bases are TGTGCCAGCAGTGAATTGGGAGGGCCTGGCTACACCTTC. Its translation: CASSELGGPGYTF.